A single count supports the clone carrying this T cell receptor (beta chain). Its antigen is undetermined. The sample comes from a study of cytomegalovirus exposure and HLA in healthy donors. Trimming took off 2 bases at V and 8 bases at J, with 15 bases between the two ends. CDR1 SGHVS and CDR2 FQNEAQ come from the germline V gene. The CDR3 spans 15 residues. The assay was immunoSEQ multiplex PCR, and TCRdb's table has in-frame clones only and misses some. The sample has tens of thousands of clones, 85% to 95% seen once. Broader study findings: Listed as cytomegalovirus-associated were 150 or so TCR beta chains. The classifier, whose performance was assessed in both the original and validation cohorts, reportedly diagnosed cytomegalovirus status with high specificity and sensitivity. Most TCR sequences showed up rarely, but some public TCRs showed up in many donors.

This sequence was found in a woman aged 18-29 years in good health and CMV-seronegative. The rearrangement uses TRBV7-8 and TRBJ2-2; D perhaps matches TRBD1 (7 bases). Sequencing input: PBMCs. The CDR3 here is CASSLLGGGTGELFF. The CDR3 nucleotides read TGTGCCAGCAGCTTACTCGGAGGGGGCACGGGGGAGCTGTTTTTT.